This note documents a single T cell receptor beta chain sequence. Which antigen it targets is not known. No base quality values were provided; no much bigger clone lies one nucleotide off. This sample is drawn from a study of PD-L1 blockade in urothelial cancer (dated by TCRdb to 2017 to 2019). Context from the whole study: All patients started therapy around 2014 and received atezolizumab 1,200 mg intravenously every 3 weeks. Twenty-five of 29 patients were males with bladder-origin urothelial cancer, and about 65% of the roughly 29 reported a prior smoking history. An ECOG performance status of 0 or 1 was recorded for the patients, and 0 to 3 prior chemotherapy regimens had been received by the patients. Blood samples were analyzed 3 weeks after the start of treatment (second dose) and 6 weeks after the start of treatment. Blood samples yielded a median of around 140,000 T cells and more than 80,000 unique TCRs, with median clonality 0.080. The study, an exploratory multi-omic analysis, examined somatic, immune and clinical correlates of response to PD-L1 blockade with atezolizumab in urothelial cancer. Pretreatment tumor samples, along with matched peripheral blood serially collected before and after atezolizumab treatment, were subjected to TCR sequencing. Progression-free survival longer than 6 months counted as durable clinical benefit, and TCR features were additionally tested against both progression-free and overall survival. Whole exome sequencing and RNA sequencing of pretreatment tumors were performed alongside TCR sequencing in the same patients. Durable clinical benefit was achieved by nine patients and was not achieved by 20 patients. Around 29 patients had pretreatment blood TCR-seq, about 25 had at least one posttreatment blood collection, and about 25 had tumor TCR-seq.

Synthetic TCR analog templates were spiked into each PCR to estimate absolute template abundance from read counts. The immunoSEQ assay used bias-controlled V and J gene primers to amplify TCRbeta CDR3 regions from genomic DNA. Sequencing of rearranged TCRbeta segments was done at approximately 20X coverage. From the authors' description of their analysis: Clustering was used to correct sequencing errors, and CDR3s were annotated against IMGT to assign V, D and J genes. Out-of-frame and stop-codon sequences were excluded, and only productive TCRbeta rearrangements were used in downstream analyses. Clonality was calculated as one minus the Shannon entropy normalized by the log of the number of unique productive sequences. Clones differing between time points or between blood and tumor were identified by Fisher's exact test with Benjamini-Hochberg correction at adjusted p below 0.01. The clones in this table, taken by TCRdb from immuneACCESS, are in-frame only. Not every clone is retained; where verified, under half of the shortfall comes from an unresolved V gene, and the cause of the rest is unknown. Clonal size and the V and J genes are those of that table, whereas D and trimming came from the DNA. Across this sample there are 35,000 to 45,000 clones, with 83% seen only once. The ten largest clones capture over 12% of the sample.

Overall study results and their limits: Among patients with durable benefit, tumor-associated TCR clones showed greater expansion in peripheral blood 3 weeks after treatment started (n ≈ 20, p = 0.022). A pretreatment peripheral blood TCR clonality below the median was linked to improved progression-free and overall survival. Because the sample size was small (n ≈ 27) and many exploratory analyses were performed, the results are intended to be hypothesis-generating.

The V and J ends are trimmed by 1 base and 7 bases, leaving 17 bases between them. According to the germline V gene, CDR1 reads SGHVS and CDR2 reads FNYEAQ. Counted from cysteine to phenylalanine, this CDR3 has 15 amino acids. The CDR3 DNA has 45 bases and is translated from base 1. This specimen's time point label, per the study, means: peripheral blood 6 weeks after treatment start. The cohort included about 30 patients with locally advanced or metastatic urothelial carcinoma who were treated at Memorial Sloan Kettering on a trial protocol. Peripheral blood mononuclear cells were collected pretreatment and during treatment, with between 1 and 8 total time points per patient. The Qiagen DNeasy Blood extraction kit was used to purify genomic DNA from total PBMCs and from tumor samples. PBMCs were collected pretreatment and during treatment and were isolated and stored as previously described.

The chain is made from TRBV7-6 and TRBJ2-7, with a weak D call of TRBD2 (6 bases match). This sequence originates from a man aged 55-75 years with urothelial cancer. The source was PBMCs, collected around atezolizumab (anti-PD-L1) treatment. The DNA sequence is TGTGCCAGCAGCTTAGAACCCTCGCGGGGTGAGGAGCAGTACTTC. This is translated as CASSLEPSRGEEQYF. The CDR3, completed at both ends by the reference TRBV7-6 and TRBJ2-7 genes, gives the full variable domain GAGVSQSPRYKVTKRGQDVALRCDPISGHVSLYWYRQALGQGPEFLTYFNYEAQQDKSGLPNDRFSAERPEGSISTLTIQRTEQRDSAMYRCASSLEPSRGEEQYFGPGTRLTVT.